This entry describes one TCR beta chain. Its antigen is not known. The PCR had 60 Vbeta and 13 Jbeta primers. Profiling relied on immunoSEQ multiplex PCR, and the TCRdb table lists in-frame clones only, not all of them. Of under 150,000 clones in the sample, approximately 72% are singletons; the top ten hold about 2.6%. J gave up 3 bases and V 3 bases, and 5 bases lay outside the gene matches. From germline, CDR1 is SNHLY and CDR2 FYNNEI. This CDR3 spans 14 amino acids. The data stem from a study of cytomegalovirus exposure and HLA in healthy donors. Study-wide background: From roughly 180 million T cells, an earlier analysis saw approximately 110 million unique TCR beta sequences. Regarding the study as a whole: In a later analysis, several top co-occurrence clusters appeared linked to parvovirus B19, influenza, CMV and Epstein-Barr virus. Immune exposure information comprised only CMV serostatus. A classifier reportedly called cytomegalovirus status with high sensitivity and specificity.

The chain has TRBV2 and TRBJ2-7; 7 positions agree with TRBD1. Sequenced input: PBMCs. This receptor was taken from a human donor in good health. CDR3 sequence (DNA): TGTGCCAGCAGTGATGGGGACAGAGGCTACGAGCAGTACTTC. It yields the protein CASSDGDRGYEQYF.